One and the same sample provided the 15 T cell receptor beta chains below, sequenced in a study of T cells in localized non-small cell lung cancer. Some clones are missing from TCRdb's copy, which holds only in-frame ones; the method was immunoSEQ multiplex PCR. The table has more than 12,000 clones, more than 80% seen once. This specimen consisted of peripheral blood, obtained before any cancer treatment. The receptors here all came from an older female donor with stage I squamous cell lung carcinoma.

This chain links TRBV10-2 with TRBJ2-2; D gene unclear. In germline, CDR1 is WSHSY, CDR2 SAAADI. V gave up 6 bases and J gave up 8 bases, with 10 bases separating them. There are 12 residues in the CDR3. CDR3 in DNA: TGCGCCAGCAGCCCATTTAGGGGGGAGCTGTTTTTT. This translates into CASSPFRGELFF.

The chain couples TRBV6-6 to TRBJ2-6, with no clear D. Germline assignment: CDR1 MNHNY and CDR2 SVGAGI (reference sequence). Trimming removed 8 bases at V and 0 bases at J, with 8 bases between. The CDR3 contains 14 residues. In DNA form, the CDR3 reads TGTGCCAGCGGGTCGTTCTCTGGGGCCAACGTCCTGACTTTC. This codes for CASGSFSGANVLTF.

This clone has a handful of counts. The CDR3, as DNA: TGTGCCAGCAGCTTAAGGCAGGATGAAGCTTTCTTT. Translated: CASSLRQDEAFF. The chain links TRBV7-9 to TRBJ1-1; D unclear. Germline V gives CDR1 SEHNR, CDR2 FQNEAQ (reference sequence). The CDR3 spans 12 residues. V lost 2 bases, J lost 7 bases, and 8 bases lay in between.

This clone has a handful of counts. The same CDR3 arises from other DNA sequences in this sample as well. V is TRBV11-2 and J is TRBJ2-3, with D perhaps TRBD2 (5 bases). The CDR3 covers 12 residues. The V and J ends lost 3 bases and 6 bases respectively, with 7 bases between them. In germline, CDR1 is SGHAT, CDR2 FQNNGV. The CDR3 loop reads CASSLDLDTQYF. The CDR3 DNA follows: TGTGCCAGCAGCTTGGACTTGGATACGCAGTATTTT.

V is TRBV11-2 and J is TRBJ2-1; D gene ambiguous. Per germline, CDR1 SGHAT and CDR2 FQNNGV. V was cut by 6 bases and J by 1 base, with 13 bases left in between. The CDR3 covers 15 residues. CDR3 amino acids: CASRAKSLSYNEQFF. The CDR3 nucleotides read TGTGCCAGCAGGGCCAAGAGCCTTTCCTACAATGAGCAGTTCTTC.

This chain connects TRBV6-5 to TRBJ1-3; D is unclear. Trimming took off 5 bases at V and 0 bases at J, with 8 bases between the two ends. The germline gives CDR1 MNHEY, CDR2 SVGAGI. The CDR3 is 14 amino acids. The CDR3 region has the DNA TGTGCCAGCAGTCCACGAGTCTCTGGAAACACCATATATTTT. Protein product: CASSPRVSGNTIYF.

The chain employs TRBV10-1 and TRBJ1-6; possible D gene TRBD1, 5 bases. The germline CDR1 and CDR2 sequences are WNHNN and SYGVQD (reference sequence). CDR3 length: 15 residues. V was clipped by 3 bases and J by 9 bases, with 15 bases between them. Here the CDR3 reads CASSDSPTGGSPLHF. For the CDR3, the DNA is TGCGCCAGCAGTGACTCTCCGACTGGGGGTTCACCCCTCCACTTT.

V is TRBV6-5 and J is TRBJ2-2, with TRBD1 as a possible D gene (6 bases). The germline gives CDR1 MNHEY, CDR2 SVGAGI. The CDR3 extends over 14 amino acids. Trimming stripped 0 bases from V and 6 bases from J, with 8 bases between. The chain's CDR3 is CASSYSEGAGELFF. In DNA form, the CDR3 reads TGTGCCAGCAGTTACTCAGAGGGGGCCGGGGAGCTGTTTTTT.

This chain joins TRBV30 and TRBJ2-1; tentative D call: TRBD2 (6 bases). V lost 2 bases to trimming and J lost 10 bases, with 9 bases between them. Per the germline V gene, CDR1 is GTSNPN and CDR2 is SVGIG (reference sequence). The CDR3 is 11 amino acids. The CDR3 region has the DNA TGTGCCTGGAGTATAGGAGGGGAGCAGTTCTTC. It is translated as CAWSIGGEQFF.

The CDR3 DNA is TGTGCCTGGAAAAGGGGACAGGGGAGCCCTGCCTATGGCTACACCTTC. This codes for CAWKRGQGSPAYGYTF. V and J are TRBV30 and TRBJ1-2, with TRBD1 matching 10 bases. Looked up from germline, CDR1 is GTSNPN and CDR2 is SVGIG (reference sequence). The CDR3 extends over 16 amino acids. V shed 4 bases, J shed 4 bases, and the junction held 12 bases outside the gene matches.

The chain is built from TRBV30 and TRBJ1-6; possible D gene TRBD1, 5 bases. Trimming removed 3 bases from V and 9 bases from J, with 12 bases in between. The V gene's germline CDR1 is GTSNPN and CDR2 SVGIG (reference sequence). The CDR3 is 13 amino acids. The CDR3: CAWSGGEFSPLHF. The CDR3 coding sequence is TGTGCCTGGAGCGGAGGGGAATTTTCACCCCTCCACTTT.

The CDR3 protein is CAWSVRISSEAFF. The CDR3 nucleotides are TGTGCCTGGAGTGTTAGGATTTCTTCTGAAGCTTTCTTT. The chain combines TRBV30 with TRBJ1-1; no clear D. Trimming left V 0 bases short and J 6 bases short, with 11 bases between. The CDR3 contains 13 residues. Germline CDR1 GTSNPN, CDR2 SVGIG (reference sequence).

This rearrangement joins TRBV29-1 to TRBJ1-1, with unresolved D. Germline CDR1 and CDR2: SQVTM and ANQGSEA. This CDR3 contains 13 residues. Deletions cut 2 bases from V and 7 bases from J, with 14 bases between. The CDR3 region is CSVELLGGSEAFF. DNA of the CDR3: TGCAGCGTTGAATTATTGGGAGGAAGTGAAGCTTTCTTT.

CDR3 amino acids: CASSARTSGIGEQFF. The CDR3 nucleotides read TGTGCCAGCAGTGCCAGGACTAGCGGGATTGGTGAGCAGTTCTTC. The chain uses TRBV28 and TRBJ2-1; 12 bases match TRBD2. This CDR3 has 15 residues. Germline trimming cut 5 bases from V and 9 bases from J; bases unmatched to any gene: 8. Germline V gives CDR1 MDHEN, CDR2 SYDVKM.

This chain links TRBV30 with TRBJ1-5; a weak D match, TRBD1 (5 bases). Trimming took off 0 bases at V and 2 bases at J, with 11 bases between the two ends. The CDR3 consists of 15 residues. The germline CDR1 and CDR2 sequences are GTSNPN and SVGIG (reference sequence). The CDR3 here is CAWSVKGRGNQPQHF. In DNA, the CDR3 is TGTGCCTGGAGTGTGAAGGGGAGAGGCAATCAGCCCCAGCATTTT.